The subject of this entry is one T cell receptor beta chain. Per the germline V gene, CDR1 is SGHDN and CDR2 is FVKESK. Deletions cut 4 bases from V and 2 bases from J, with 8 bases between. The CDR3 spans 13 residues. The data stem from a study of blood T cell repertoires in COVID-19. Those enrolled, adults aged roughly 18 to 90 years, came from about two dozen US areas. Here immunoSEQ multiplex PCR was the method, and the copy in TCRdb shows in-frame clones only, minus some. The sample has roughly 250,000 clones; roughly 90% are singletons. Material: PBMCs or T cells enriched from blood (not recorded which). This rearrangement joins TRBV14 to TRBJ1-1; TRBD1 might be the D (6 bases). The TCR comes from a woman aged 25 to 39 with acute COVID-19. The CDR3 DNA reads TGTGCCAGCAGCCGGGGGCTCAACACTGAAGCTTTCTTT. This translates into CASSRGLNTEAFF.